This T cell receptor (beta chain) was captured in a study of shared clonotypes between healthy human individuals. Study details: Aged between 18 and 49, the donors were two women and three men. Each donor's CD8 memory used one plate, CD8 naive two, each CD4 subset three.

V lost 5 bases, J lost 0 bases, and 13 bases lay in between. This CDR3 region has 15 residues. Germline values: CDR1 SGHNT, CDR2 YYREEE (reference sequence). Sequencing was at deep level. Some clones are missing from TCRdb's copy, which holds only in-frame ones; the method was immunoSEQ multiplex PCR. Of about 2 million clones in the sample, 90% to 95% were seen once. Sequencing used naive CD4+ T cells sorted from blood. This sample's subset: CD45RA+ positively selected. V and J are TRBV5-4 and TRBJ2-3; D possibly corresponds to TRBD2 (6 bases). The source of this sequence is a man younger than 35 in good health. This chain's CDR3 is CASREGLSSTDTQYF. In DNA, the CDR3 is TGTGCCAGCAGAGAGGGACTGTCTAGCACAGATACGCAGTATTTT.